This T cell receptor (beta chain) emerged from a study of PD-L1 blockade in urothelial cancer. On the study more broadly: Samples came from 3 weeks, at the second dose, and 6 weeks into treatment.

This clone was counted a single time. Time point denoted: pretreatment peripheral blood. The data were produced by immunoSEQ multiplex PCR, yet TCRdb's version contains in-frame clones alone and is incomplete. The data hold fewer than 85,000 clones, with roughly 84% observed a single time. This TCR was sampled from a woman in her sixties or seventies with urothelial cancer. This sample comprised PBMCs, obtained around atezolizumab (anti-PD-L1) treatment.

CDR3 sequence (DNA): TGTGCCAGCAGCTTAGCCGGACTAGACGACTACGAGCAGTACTTC. The encoded protein is CASSLAGLDDYEQYF. V gene TRBV11-1 combines with J gene TRBJ2-7; 7 bases line up with TRBD2. CDR1 SGHAT and CDR2 FQDESV come from the germline V gene (reference sequence). The V segment lost 0 bases and the J segment 3 bases; nucleotides outside the gene matches: 5. This CDR3 is built from 15 residues.